One and the same sample provided the 29 T cell receptor beta chains below, sequenced in a study of metastatic and nonmetastatic thyroid tumors. TCRdb re-called clones from the PCR reads using MiXCR. The sample comprises more than 8,500 clones, roughly 21% of which are singletons, and less than 20% rests with the top ten. Every patient underwent thyroid surgery untreated. Sample: adjacent normal tissue. These receptors were taken from a female donor with papillary thyroid cancer or a benign thyroid nodule (not recorded which). Some clones in this sample may be carry-over from other donors' samples.

This clone is medium-sized by share. The chain has TRBV12-3 or TRBV12-4 and TRBJ2-1; 9 nucleotides agree with TRBD2. The CDR3 consists of 15 residues. The J segment lost 5 bases and the V segment lost 3 bases, leaving 5 bases of the junction unmatched. The DNA of the CDR3 is TGTGCCAGCAGTTTTGGGCTAGCGGGAAACAATGAGCAGTTCTTC. Translation gives CASSFGLAGNNEQFF.

Turning to this clone: The germline gene is not matched at one end of the junction; a read error may be the cause. The J gene is TRBJ1-6, the V gene TRBV6-1, with D tentatively TRBD1 (6 bases). CDR3 size: 15 residues. CDR1 MNHNS and CDR2 SASEGT come from the germline V gene. The CDR3 DNA is TGTGCCAGCAGCCAACTGCAGGGAGGGGGGCCACCCCTCAACTTT. It translates to CASSQLQGGGPPLNF.

This clone has more than one count but fewer than ten. The chain has TRBV20-1 and TRBJ2-7; maybe TRBD1 (6 bases). The CDR3 spans 13 residues. In germline, CDR1 is DFQATT, CDR2 SNEGSKA (reference sequence). V was clipped by 6 bases and J by 7 bases, with 19 bases between them. The CDR3 loop is CSATRTAEEEQYF. DNA for the CDR3: TGCAGTGCGACAAGGACAGCTGAAGAGGAGCAGTACTTC.

Judged by abundance, this clone is medium-sized. V usage is TRBV18 and J usage is TRBJ2-2; TRBD1 agrees at 7 bases. The CDR3 has 16 residues. J was trimmed by 4 bases and V by 7 bases; bases with no gene match: 12. Germline values: CDR1 KGHSH, CDR2 LQKENI. Here the CDR3 reads CASLPTGTASTGELFF. CDR3 bases: TGTGCCAGCTTACCCACCGGGACAGCGAGCACCGGGGAGCTGTTTTTT.

This clone was detected ten times or more. The rearrangement joins TRBV20-1 to TRBJ2-1; D remains unclear. The length of the CDR3 is 14 residues. Looked up from germline, CDR1 is DFQATT and CDR2 is SNEGSKA (reference sequence). The V gene lost 3 bases and the J gene lost 5 bases, with 14 bases spanning the gap. The CDR3 nucleotides read TGCAGTGCTAGTGTGACTGGAGAGAACAATGAGCAGTTCTTC. It specifies CSASVTGENNEQFF.

The rearrangement uses TRBV6-5 and TRBJ2-1; TRBD2 matches 8 bases. V lost 2 bases to trimming and J lost 6 bases; unmatched junction nucleotides: 6. The CDR3 is made up of 15 amino acids. Looked up from germline, CDR1 is MNHEY and CDR2 is SVGAGI. This chain's CDR3 is CASSYPGLDGNEQFF. Here the CDR3 DNA reads TGTGCCAGCAGTTACCCGGGACTAGATGGCAATGAGCAGTTCTTC.

The chain is built from TRBV7-9 and TRBJ1-2; D remains ambiguous. Trimming shortened V by 9 bases and J by 4 bases, and 15 bases separated the two germline ends. Germline V gene lookup returns CDR1 SEHNR and CDR2 FQNEAQ (reference sequence). The CDR3 runs to 13 residues. The CDR3 bases are TGTGCCAGATTTCGCTTAGATTGCTATGGCTACACCTTC. It yields the protein CARFRLDCYGYTF.

The CDR3 loop is CASTGSLGGDSPLHF. For the CDR3, the DNA is TGTGCCAGCACCGGGAGTCTAGGCGGTGACTCACCCCTCCACTTT. The chain uses TRBV7-9 and TRBJ1-6; D not resolved. Germline CDR1 reads SEHNR; CDR2 reads FQNEAQ (reference sequence). The CDR3 consists of 15 residues. Trimming took off 7 bases at V and 10 bases at J, with 20 bases between the two ends.

The V and J genes are TRBV7-2 and TRBJ2-1; 13 bases map to TRBD2. The trim removed 0 bases at V and 4 bases at J, leaving 9 bases unmatched. CDR1 and CDR2 from the germline V gene are SGHTA and FQGNSA. The CDR3 sequence is 19 residues long. CDR3 sequence: CASSLASLAGGRGYNEQFF. The CDR3 DNA follows: TGTGCCAGCAGCTTAGCCTCACTAGCGGGGGGGCGAGGATACAATGAGCAGTTCTTC.

V gene TRBV11-2 combines with J gene TRBJ2-7; D assignment may be TRBD1 or TRBD2 (6 bases each). Germline V gene data show CDR1 as SGHAT and CDR2 as FQNNGV. This CDR3 region has 14 residues. V was trimmed by 8 bases and J by 0 bases, leaving 14 bases between them. The CDR3 coding sequence is TGTGCCAGCCCAGGGGACTCAAGCTCCTACGAGCAGTACTTC. Encoded protein: CASPGDSSSYEQYF.

Remarks on this clone: The conserved phenylalanine or tryptophan is not found at the CDR3 terminus, so this likely reflects a read error. The rearrangement uses TRBV7-9 and TRBJ1-6; D remains ambiguous. The germline V gene has CDR1 SEHNR and CDR2 FQNEAQ (reference sequence). The CDR3 totals 13 residues. The CDR3 protein is CASGLDAARPLHY. DNA of the CDR3: TGTGCCAGCGGCTTAGATGCGGCCAGACCCCTCCACTAT.

In its sample, this clone ranks as medium-sized. The V gene is TRBV12-3 or TRBV12-4, the J gene TRBJ2-3; D is unresolved. This CDR3 has 14 residues. V lost 5 bases and J lost 0, with 9 bases in between. CDR3 region: CASSKTDSTDTQYF. In nucleotides, the CDR3 is TGTGCCAGCAGTAAGACTGATAGCACAGATACGCAGTATTTT.

This clone was detected a few times. The chain carries TRBV11-1 and TRBJ1-6; no firm D call. Germline V gene lookup returns CDR1 SGHAT and CDR2 FQDESV (reference sequence). V lost 1 base, J lost 9 bases, and 16 bases lay in between. The CDR3 runs to 16 residues. CDR3 loop: CASSLGGWGGTSPLHF. The CDR3 nucleotides read TGTGCCAGCAGCTTAGGAGGCTGGGGAGGTACTTCACCCCTCCACTTT.

This clone was seen ten or more times. A much larger clone lies one base from this, so it may be a read error. The chain employs TRBV5-6 and TRBJ2-1; D ambiguous. CDR1 is SGHDT, CDR2 YYEEEE, per germline. Trimming left V 5 bases short and J 2 bases short, with 2 bases between. The length of the CDR3 is 11 residues. CDR3 protein: CASSTYNEQFF. CDR3 nucleotides: TGTGCCAGCAGTACCTACAATGAGCAGTTCTTC.

This clone has only a few counts. The rearrangement links TRBV20-1 to TRBJ2-1, with TRBD2 identical over 7 bases. The V gene's germline CDR1 is DFQATT and CDR2 SNEGSKA (reference sequence). The V gene end was trimmed by 0 bases and the J gene end by 7 bases; junction bases not matched to a gene: 12. CDR3 length: 16 residues. CDR3 nucleotides: TGCAGTGCTAGAGATGAGGGCGGGAGAAATGGGAATGAGCAGTTCTTC. Amino acid sequence: CSARDEGGRNGNEQFF.

This clone is labeled as medium-sized. The chain is built from TRBV6-6 and TRBJ2-1, with 10 bases lining up with TRBD2. Germline CDR1 is MNHNY and CDR2 is SVGAGI (reference sequence). The CDR3 length is 19 residues. The junction had 16 bases not matched to a gene; V was cut back by 5 bases and J by 3 bases. The CDR3 region has the DNA TGTGCCAGCAGTCGATTGACAGTTGCTAGCGGGAGAGGCTACAATGAGCAGTTCTTC. Protein product: CASSRLTVASGRGYNEQFF.

Many counts were recorded for this clone. This sequence joins TRBV20-1 and TRBJ2-3; D call uncertain. V shed 4 bases and J shed 3 bases, with 11 bases lying between them. From germline, CDR1 is DFQATT and CDR2 SNEGSKA (reference sequence). The CDR3 is 13 amino acids. The chain's CDR3 is CSAILLGTDTQYF. For the CDR3, the DNA is TGCAGTGCTATTCTTCTGGGGACAGATACGCAGTATTTT.

This clone has more than one count but fewer than ten. V is TRBV6-1 and J is TRBJ1-5; D is perhaps TRBD1 (6 bases). Germline V CDR1 and CDR2: MNHNS, SASEGT. Trimming cost V 6 bases and J 2 bases, with 17 bases left between them. The CDR3 has 16 residues. The CDR3 region has the DNA TGTGCCAGCAGCCGACGGGACATGGCGGGCAATCAGCCCCAGCATTTT. It is translated as CASSRRDMAGNQPQHF.

The gene calls are TRBV20-1 and TRBJ2-7; TRBD2 aligns across 11 bases. The CDR3 has 13 amino acids. V was clipped by 6 bases and J by 9 bases; unmatched bases: 10. Germline assignment: CDR1 DFQATT and CDR2 SNEGSKA (reference sequence). The CDR3 bases are TGCAGTGCCCCGGGACTAGCGGTTGAGGGGCAGTACTTC. Translating gives CSAPGLAVEGQYF.

The chain recombines TRBV7-8 with TRBJ2-7, with D possibly matching TRBD1 (6 bases). Trimming stripped 5 bases from V and 3 bases from J, with 17 bases between. The CDR3 totals 15 residues. Germline V gene sequence: CDR1 SGHVS, CDR2 FQNEAQ. The CDR3 reads CASSLQGEALYEQYF. In DNA form, the CDR3 reads TGTGCCAGCAGCCTACAGGGTGAGGCTCTCTACGAGCAGTACTTC.

Sample share makes this clone medium-sized. The CDR3 region is CSVRGQGLRTDTQYF. CDR3 sequence (DNA): TGCAGCGTTAGGGGTCAGGGATTACGTACAGATACGCAGTATTTT. The J gene is TRBJ2-3, the V gene TRBV29-1; a possible D gene is TRBD1 (5 bases). Germline CDR1 reads SQVTM; CDR2 reads ANQGSEA. V lost 5 bases and J lost 3, with 18 bases in between. CDR3 size: 15 residues.

The chain recombines TRBV6-1 with TRBJ2-7, with D perhaps TRBD2 (6 bases). Germline CDR1 and CDR2: MNHNS and SASEGT. This CDR3 is built from 14 residues. V lost 7 bases and J 2 bases, leaving 15 bases between the germline ends. This CDR3 reads CASTSMGGAYEQYF. DNA of the CDR3: TGTGCCAGCACCTCCATGGGCGGGGCCTACGAGCAGTACTTC.

Comment on this clone: The final CDR3 position lacks the conserved phenylalanine or tryptophan, pointing to a likely read error. The rearrangement links TRBV6-1 to TRBJ2-1; D is undetermined. CDR3 length: 11 amino acids. CDR1 is MNHNS and CDR2 is SASEGT in the germline V gene. CDR3 nucleotides: TGTTCCAGCGTATTATACAATGAGCAGTTCGTC. It translates to CSSVLYNEQFV.

The V gene is TRBV6-1, the J gene TRBJ1-3; 8 positions agree with TRBD1. The CDR3 sequence is 15 residues long. CDR1 MNHNS and CDR2 SASEGT come from the germline V gene. V was pared by 5 bases and J by 3 bases, with 6 bases of the junction left unmatched. CDR3 region: CASSPQGAGGNTIYF. The DNA of the CDR3 is TGTGCCAGCAGTCCCCAGGGGGCGGGTGGAAACACCATATATTTT.

The chain joins TRBV5-1 to TRBJ1-6; TRBD1 is a possible D gene (6 bases). Germline CDR1 is SGHRS and CDR2 is YFSETQ. The V end lost 6 bases, the J end lost 11 bases, and 18 bases lay between the germline ends. The CDR3 covers 14 residues. CDR3 sequence: CASISGHGLAPLHF. The CDR3 DNA is TGCGCCAGCATTTCGGGACACGGCCTTGCACCCCTCCACTTT.

This clone appeared many times. CDR3 sequence (DNA): TGCGCCAGCAGTGGTCTCCGGGGGCAGGATACGCAGTATTTT. Encoded protein: CASSGLRGQDTQYF. V is TRBV10-1 and J is TRBJ2-3; perhaps D is TRBD1 or TRBD2 (6 bases each). V lost 4 bases and J 6 bases, leaving 14 bases between the germline ends. The germline V gene encodes CDR1 WNHNN and CDR2 SYGVQD (reference sequence). This CDR3 region has 14 residues.

This clone was seen a few times. The V and J genes are TRBV12-3 or TRBV12-4 and TRBJ1-2; D is ambiguous. This CDR3 is 12 amino acids long. The ends were cut back, 6 bases at V and 4 bases at J, with 9 bases in the middle. CDR3 coding DNA: TGTGCCAGCAGCCCCAGGATCTATGGCTACACCTTC. It encodes CASSPRIYGYTF.

The chain recombines TRBV20-1 with TRBJ1-5; 9 positions agree with TRBD1. The junction had 8 bases not matched to a gene; V was cut back by 3 bases and J by 8 bases. Germline-derived CDR1 and CDR2 are DFQATT and SNEGSKA (reference sequence). This CDR3 has 14 amino acids. CDR3 amino acids: CSARTYRGREPQHF. CDR3 coding DNA: TGCAGTGCTAGGACCTACAGGGGGCGGGAGCCCCAGCATTTT.

The gene calls are TRBV27 and TRBJ2-7; D unclear. The CDR3 is made up of 12 amino acids. Germline V gene data show CDR1 as MNHEY and CDR2 as SMNVEV (reference sequence). The ends were cut back, 5 bases at V and 3 bases at J, with 8 bases in the middle. This chain's CDR3 is CASSPPGYEQYF. In nucleotides, the CDR3 is TGTGCCAGCAGTCCCCCGGGCTACGAGCAGTACTTC.